Following are 31 T cell receptor beta chains from one sample sequenced in a study of blood T cell repertoires in COVID-19. The method was immunoSEQ multiplex PCR; TCRdb's version includes in-frame clones alone and lacks a portion of them. The data hold 150,000 to 200,000 clones, with less than 85% observed a single time. The specimen sequenced was peripheral blood. The receptors shown here come from a woman aged 55 to 70 with COVID-19, enrolled during active disease.

The chain joins TRBV9 to TRBJ2-7; TRBD2 matches 13 bases. The CDR3 length is 15 residues. Trimming cost V 4 bases and J 3 bases; bases outside gene matches: 4. Germline CDR1 and CDR2: SGDLS and YYNGEE. CDR3 sequence: CASSPGLAGHYEQYF. CDR3 DNA sequence: TGTGCCAGCAGCCCGGGACTAGCGGGACACTACGAGCAGTACTTC.

This sequence joins TRBV19 and TRBJ1-3, with D unresolved. This CDR3 region has 15 residues. Trimming cost V 1 base and J 2 bases, with 9 bases left between them. Germline CDR1 is LNHDA and CDR2 is SQIVND (reference sequence). The CDR3 region is CASSIAVTAGNTIYF. Written as DNA, the CDR3 is TGTGCCAGTAGTATAGCGGTGACTGCTGGAAACACCATATATTTT.

The chain couples TRBV7-2 to TRBJ1-1; TRBD1 matches at 7 bases. Germline V gene sequence: CDR1 SGHTA, CDR2 FQGNSA. The CDR3 consists of 16 residues. The V and J ends lost 4 bases and 6 bases, in that order; junction bases with no gene match: 14. The CDR3 loop is CASSYPGRQGASEAFF. CDR3 sequence (DNA): TGTGCCAGCAGCTACCCGGGCCGACAGGGCGCGTCTGAAGCTTTCTTT.

The rearrangement joins TRBV2 to TRBJ1-5; the D gene is possibly TRBD1 (6 bases). Deletions cut 3 bases from V and 0 bases from J, with 15 bases between. The CDR3 totals 17 residues. The germline V gene encodes CDR1 SNHLY and CDR2 FYNNEI. In DNA form, the CDR3 reads TGTGCCAGCAGTGATTCCCAGGGGCATTATAGCAATCAGCCCCAGCATTTT. Amino acid sequence: CASSDSQGHYSNQPQHF.

The gene calls are TRBV4-2 and TRBJ2-7, with 11 bases aligning to TRBD2. Germline V gene lookup returns CDR1 LGHNA and CDR2 YNFKEQ. Losses at the gene ends were 8 bases for V and 5 bases for J; bases not matched to a gene: 5. CDR3 length: 13 amino acids. The CDR3 sequence: CASGPGLADEQYF. CDR3 coding DNA: TGTGCCAGCGGGCCGGGACTAGCGGACGAGCAGTACTTC.

The chain has TRBV4-1 and TRBJ1-1, with 10 positions matching TRBD1. Germline trimming cut 6 bases from V and 5 bases from J; bases unmatched to any gene: 6. The CDR3 contains 14 residues. CDR1 MGHRA and CDR2 YSYEKL come from the germline V gene. In DNA form, the CDR3 reads TGCGCCAGCAGTAGGACAGGGGGGGAAACTGAAGCTTTCTTT. Translating gives CASSRTGGETEAFF.

The V call is TRBV29-1, the J call TRBJ2-1, with TRBD1 identical over 11 bases. CDR3 length: 15 residues. Germline V gene sequence: CDR1 SQVTM, CDR2 ANQGSEA. J gave up 5 bases and V 2 bases, and 5 bases lay outside the gene matches. The CDR3 nucleotides read TGCAGCGTTGAACGGGGACAGGGGGAGGACAATGAGCAGTTCTTC. Protein sequence: CSVERGQGEDNEQFF.

The chain links TRBV5-6 to TRBJ2-2; D is possibly TRBD1 (7 bases). Trimming removed 4 bases from V and 5 bases from J, with 21 bases in between. Germline lookup yields CDR1 SGHDT and CDR2 YYEEEE. This CDR3 has 17 amino acids. CDR3 protein: CASSLHTTGRFTGELFF. In DNA, the CDR3 is TGTGCCAGCAGCCTTCATACGACAGGGAGGTTTACCGGGGAGCTGTTTTTT.

In this sample, this clone turned up many times. V usage is TRBV5-4 and J usage is TRBJ2-3, with D possibly TRBD2 on 6 matching bases. The germline V gene encodes CDR1 SGHNT and CDR2 YYREEE (reference sequence). Trimming removed 3 bases at V and 5 bases at J, with 16 bases between. The length of the CDR3 is 15 residues. CDR3: CASSSGGSAKDTQYF. CDR3 coding DNA: TGTGCCAGCAGCTCTGGGGGGAGCGCAAAAGATACGCAGTATTTT.

This sequence joins TRBV28 and TRBJ1-3; D remains unclear. There are 16 residues in the CDR3. Germline CDR1 reads MDHEN; CDR2 reads SYDVKM. The ends were cut back, 6 bases at V and 0 bases at J, with 15 bases in the middle. CDR3 DNA: TGTGCCAGCAGCGTTAGGAGTCATACCTCTGGAAACACCATATATTTT. Its protein product is CASSVRSHTSGNTIYF.

The chain has TRBV5-6 and TRBJ1-5, with 7 positions matching TRBD1. Trimming took 7 bases from V and 6 from J; bases not matched to a gene: 16. Germline V gene lookup returns CDR1 SGHDT and CDR2 YYEEEE. The CDR3 is 16 residues long. The CDR3 sequence is CASGSRAAGGTQPQHF. In DNA, the CDR3 is TGTGCCAGCGGGTCCCGGGCGGCAGGGGGGACTCAGCCCCAGCATTTT.

V usage is TRBV5-4 and J usage is TRBJ2-1, with 13 bases that match TRBD2. J was trimmed by 0 bases and V by 6 bases; bases with no gene match: 6. Per germline, CDR1 SGHNT and CDR2 YYREEE (reference sequence). The CDR3 is 17 residues long. DNA for the CDR3: TGTGCCAGCAACCCGACTAGCGGGGGGAGCTCCTACAATGAGCAGTTCTTC. The encoded protein is CASNPTSGGSSYNEQFF.

The chain links TRBV5-1 to TRBJ1-3; the D is unclear. Germline assignment: CDR1 SGHRS and CDR2 YFSETQ. V gave up 0 bases and J gave up 2 bases, with 9 bases separating them. This CDR3 has 15 amino acids. The CDR3, as DNA: TGCGCCAGCAGCTTGGCCGGAGGAGCTGGAAACACCATATATTTT. Translated: CASSLAGGAGNTIYF.

The V and J genes are TRBV5-4 and TRBJ2-7; TRBD1 matches 8 bases. In germline, CDR1 is SGHNT, CDR2 YYREEE (reference sequence). This CDR3 contains 17 residues. V gave up 0 bases and J gave up 7 bases; unmatched junction bases: 15. The CDR3 region is CASSLGGTGGTPREQYF. CDR3 sequence (DNA): TGTGCCAGCAGCTTGGGGGGCACAGGGGGGACGCCCAGGGAGCAGTACTTC.

Only a few counts were recorded for this clone. The J gene is TRBJ1-2, the V gene TRBV9; no reliable D call. The CDR3 has 13 amino acids. Trimming stripped 2 bases from V and 4 bases from J, with 9 bases between. The V gene's germline CDR1 is SGDLS and CDR2 YYNGEE. CDR3 in DNA: TGTGCCAGCAGCGTTCAGGAACGCTATGGCTACACCTTC. As protein: CASSVQERYGYTF.

The V gene is TRBV11-1, the J gene TRBJ2-1, with TRBD1 matching over 7 bases. There are 14 residues in the CDR3. CDR1 is SGHAT, CDR2 FQDESV, per germline (reference sequence). With V trimmed by 5 bases and J by 3 bases, 4 bases remained unmatched. CDR3 bases: TGTGCCAGCAGCCGCAGACAGGGCTACAATGAGCAGTTCTTC. Translated, it gives CASSRRQGYNEQFF.

This clone was observed a handful of times. The V call is TRBV28, the J call TRBJ1-5, with a possible D match to TRBD1 (5 bases). The CDR3 is 15 amino acids. Trimming removed 8 bases from V and 2 bases from J, with 16 bases in between. Germline-derived CDR1 and CDR2 are MDHEN and SYDVKM. The CDR3 region is CASASGGDGNQPQHF. CDR3 in DNA: TGTGCCAGCGCCTCGGGGGGGGATGGCAATCAGCCCCAGCATTTT. The full variable domain, its missing parts supplied by reference TRBV28 and TRBJ1-5, is DVKVTQSSRYLVKRTGEKVFLECVQDMDHENMFWYRQDPGLGLRLIYFSYDVKMKEKGDIPEGYSVSREKKERFSLILESASTNQTSMYLCASASGGDGNQPQHFGDGTRLSIL.

CDR3 DNA sequence: TGTGCCAGCAGTGAACAGGCAGGGCGGACCGGGGAGCTGTTTTTT. Translation gives CASSEQAGRTGELFF. V is TRBV2 and J is TRBJ2-2; D might be TRBD1 (5 bases). Between the trimmed V and J ends, which lost 2 bases and 5 bases, there was a span of 12 bases. The CDR3 covers 15 residues. Germline CDR1 reads SNHLY; CDR2 reads FYNNEI.

The chain uses TRBV28 and TRBJ2-7; a possible D gene is TRBD2 (6 bases). V was clipped by 7 bases and J by 6 bases, with 10 bases between them. The CDR3 sequence is 11 residues long. Germline V lookup: CDR1 MDHEN, CDR2 SYDVKM. CDR3 DNA sequence: TGTGCCAGCAAAGGCGGGGCCGAGCAGTACTTC. This translates into CASKGGAEQYF.

This clone has only a few counts. This chain joins TRBV29-1 and TRBJ2-7, with D maybe TRBD1 (5 bases). The CDR3 is made up of 13 amino acids. The germline V and J ends were trimmed by 4 bases and 2 bases, with 12 bases remaining between them. Germline loops: CDR1 SQVTM, CDR2 ANQGSEA. The CDR3 loop reads CSVGSQATYEQYF. CDR3 DNA sequence: TGCAGCGTTGGGTCACAGGCCACCTACGAGCAGTACTTC.

The chain employs TRBV19 and TRBJ1-2; 9 bases align to TRBD1. The ends lost 5 bases at V and 4 bases at J; junction bases unmatched: 8. The CDR3 sequence is 15 residues long. The germline CDR1 and CDR2 sequences are LNHDA and SQIVND (reference sequence). CDR3: CASSLKTGGTYGYTF. CDR3 coding DNA: TGTGCCAGTAGTCTAAAGACAGGGGGAACCTATGGCTACACCTTC. Variable domain in full (rest from reference TRBV19 and TRBJ1-2): DGGITQSPKYLFRKEGQNVTLSCEQNLNHDAMYWYRQDPGQGLRLIYYSQIVNDFQKGDIAEGYSVSREKKESFPLTVTSAQKNPTAFYLCASSLKTGGTYGYTFGSGTRLTVV.

This chain uses TRBV11-2 with TRBJ2-3; 13 bases align to TRBD2. J gave up 1 base and V 5 bases, and 3 bases lay outside the gene matches. CDR3 length equals 16 residues. The V gene's germline CDR1 is SGHAT and CDR2 FQNNGV. In DNA, the CDR3 is TGTGCCAGCAGCATTGGACTAGCGGGGGGCACAGATACGCAGTATTTT. It specifies CASSIGLAGGTDTQYF.

This clone was detected only a few times. In DNA, the CDR3 is TGTGCCAGCAGTTCCCTACCAGGGGACTATGGCTACACCTTC. Its protein product is CASSSLPGDYGYTF. The V and J genes are TRBV28 and TRBJ1-2, with D possibly TRBD1 on 6 matching bases. Germline V gene sequence: CDR1 MDHEN, CDR2 SYDVKM. This CDR3 spans 14 amino acids. Between the trimmed V and J ends, which lost 4 bases and 3 bases, there was a span of 12 bases.

In its sample, this clone was seen once. This rearrangement joins TRBV30 to TRBJ1-1; tentatively, D is TRBD1 (5 bases). Trimming shortened V by 3 bases and J by 0 bases, and 5 bases separated the two germline ends. Germline CDR1 and CDR2: GTSNPN and SVGIG (reference sequence). The CDR3 sequence is 12 residues long. In DNA, the CDR3 is TGTGCCTGGAGGGACATGAACACTGAAGCTTTCTTT. Amino acids: CAWRDMNTEAFF.

The CDR3 loop reads CASSSHTQLNQPQHF. The DNA of the CDR3 is TGTGCCAGCAGTTCACACACACAGCTCAATCAGCCCCAGCATTTT. The rearrangement links TRBV28 to TRBJ1-5, with D hard to call. Deletions cut 4 bases from V and 3 bases from J, with 13 bases between. The CDR3 totals 15 residues. Germline assignment: CDR1 MDHEN and CDR2 SYDVKM.

The chain is built from TRBV7-2 and TRBJ2-7, with 14 positions matching TRBD2. CDR1 is SGHTA and CDR2 is FQGNSA in the germline V gene. V was pared by 6 bases and J by 5 bases, with 9 bases of the junction left unmatched. There are 16 residues in the CDR3. CDR3 amino acids: CASRKGLAGEGHEQYF. The CDR3 DNA is TGTGCCAGCAGAAAGGGACTAGCGGGAGAAGGCCACGAGCAGTACTTC.

CDR3 residues: CASSLRGTIRETEAFF. CDR3 DNA: TGCGCCAGCAGCTTGCGGGGGACGATCAGGGAGACTGAAGCTTTCTTT. The chain links TRBV5-1 to TRBJ1-1, with D tentatively TRBD1 (5 bases). The CDR3 is made up of 16 amino acids. The V gene's germline CDR1 is SGHRS and CDR2 YFSETQ. Trimming stripped 1 base from V and 5 bases from J, with 18 bases between.

This clone was observed a few times. V and J are TRBV6-5 and TRBJ2-7; 8 positions match TRBD1. The V gene end was trimmed by 6 bases and the J gene end by 7 bases; junction bases not matched to a gene: 8. CDR1 and CDR2 from the germline V gene are MNHEY and SVGAGI. This CDR3 region has 13 residues. This CDR3 is CASRSTGEEEQYV. CDR3 nucleotide sequence: TGTGCCAGCAGGTCGACAGGGGAAGAGGAGCAGTACGTC.

As DNA, the CDR3 is TGTGCCACCAGCGCACAGGGGAGGGAAAAACTGTTTTTT. It is translated as CATSAQGREKLFF. The chain is built from TRBV15 and TRBJ1-4, with 7 bases lining up with TRBD1. From germline, CDR1 is LNHNV and CDR2 YYDKDF (reference sequence). V lost 5 bases and J lost 8; bases outside the gene matches: 5. This CDR3 has 13 residues.

J is TRBJ2-3 and V is TRBV5-1; D is perhaps TRBD1 (6 bases). The CDR3 contains 17 residues. The V end was cut by 0 bases, the J end by 4 bases, with 18 bases between. Germline loops: CDR1 SGHRS, CDR2 YFSETQ. CDR3 DNA: TGCGCCAGCAGCTTGGGGTCCGCAGGGGACCCCCCAGATACGCAGTATTTT. This codes for CASSLGSAGDPPDTQYF. Full variable domain (outside the CDR3, taken from reference TRBV5-1 and TRBJ2-3): KAGVTQTPRYLIKTRGQQVTLSCSPISGHRSVSWYQQTPGQGLQFLFEYFSETQRNKGNFPGRFSGRQFSNSRSEMNVSTLELGDSALYLCASSLGSAGDPPDTQYFGPGTRLTVL.

This clone was seen just once. V is TRBV7-3 and J is TRBJ2-3, with 8 nucleotides matching TRBD2. The CDR3 is 16 residues long. Per germline, CDR1 SGHTA and CDR2 FQGTGA. Losses at the gene ends were 4 bases for V and 6 bases for J; bases not matched to a gene: 12. CDR3 DNA: TGTGCCAGCAGCTCTAATCCGGGACTAGAGGGGGATACGCAGTATTTT. This encodes CASSSNPGLEGDTQYF.